This T cell receptor (beta chain) originates from a study of sequential checkpoint blockade in melanoma. Study context: Patients were randomized 1:1 to nivolumab-then-ipilimumab or ipilimumab-then-nivolumab first-line. Both treatment sequences were followed by maintenance nivolumab.

The method was immunoSEQ multiplex PCR; TCRdb's version includes in-frame clones alone and lacks a portion of them. The table lists about 12,000 clones, approximately 60% of them singletons. In its sample, this clone was seen a few times. Treatment indicated: randomized to nivolumab then ipilimumab (arm A) or the reverse (arm B). None of the patients previously received DNA-damaging chemotherapy. PBMC sorting kept live CD3+CD8+ cells without CD19 or CD56. Germline loops: CDR1 SGHVS, CDR2 FNYEAQ. Unmatched junction bases numbered 0, after V lost 8 bases and J lost 5 bases. The CDR3 sequence is 12 residues long.

The chain couples TRBV7-6 to TRBJ1-4, with 9 bases matching TRBD1. This clonotype originated in a human donor with melanoma. This sample comprised CD8+ T cells sorted from blood (inferred from file names), obtained from a patient given nivolumab and ipilimumab in sequence. CDR3 loop: CASGQGNEKLFF. The CDR3 DNA reads as TGTGCCAGCGGACAGGGGAATGAAAAACTGTTTTTT.